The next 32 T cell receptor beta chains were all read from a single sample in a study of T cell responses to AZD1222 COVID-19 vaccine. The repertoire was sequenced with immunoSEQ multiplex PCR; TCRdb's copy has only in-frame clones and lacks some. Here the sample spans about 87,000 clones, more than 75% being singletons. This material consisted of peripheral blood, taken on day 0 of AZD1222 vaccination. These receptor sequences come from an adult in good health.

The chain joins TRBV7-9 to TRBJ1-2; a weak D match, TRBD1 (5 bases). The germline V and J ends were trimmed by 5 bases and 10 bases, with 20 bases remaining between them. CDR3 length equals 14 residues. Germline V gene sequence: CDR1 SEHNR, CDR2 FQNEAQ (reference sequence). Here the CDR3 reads CASSDAGRGLIYTF. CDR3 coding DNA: TGTGCCAGCAGCGATGCGGGGAGGGGACTTATCTACACCTTC.

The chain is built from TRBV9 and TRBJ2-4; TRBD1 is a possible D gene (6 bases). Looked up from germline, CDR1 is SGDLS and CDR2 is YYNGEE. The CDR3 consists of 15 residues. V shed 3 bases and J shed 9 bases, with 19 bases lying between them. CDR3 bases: TGTGCCAGCAGCGCCTCACAGGGCGCCGGTCGCATTCAGTACTTC. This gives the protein CASSASQGAGRIQYF.

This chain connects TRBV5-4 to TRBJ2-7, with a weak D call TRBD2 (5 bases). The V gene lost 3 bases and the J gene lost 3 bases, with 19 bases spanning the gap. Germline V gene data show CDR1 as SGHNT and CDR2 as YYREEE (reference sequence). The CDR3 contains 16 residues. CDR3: CASSSPGEGIVYEQYF. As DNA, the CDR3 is TGTGCCAGCAGCTCACCCGGGGAAGGCATTGTCTACGAGCAGTACTTC. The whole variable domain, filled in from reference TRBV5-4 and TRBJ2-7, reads ETGVTQSPTHLIKTRGQQVTLRCSSQSGHNTVSWYQQALGQGPQFIFQYYREEENGRGNFPPRFSGLQFPNYSSELNVNALELDDSALYLCASSSPGEGIVYEQYFGPGTRLTVT.

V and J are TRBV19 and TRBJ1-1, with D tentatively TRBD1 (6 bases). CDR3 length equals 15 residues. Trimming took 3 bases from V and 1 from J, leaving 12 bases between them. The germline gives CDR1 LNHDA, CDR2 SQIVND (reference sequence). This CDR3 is CASSIGPGQNTEAFF. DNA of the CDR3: TGTGCCAGTAGTATCGGTCCGGGACAGAACACTGAAGCTTTCTTT.

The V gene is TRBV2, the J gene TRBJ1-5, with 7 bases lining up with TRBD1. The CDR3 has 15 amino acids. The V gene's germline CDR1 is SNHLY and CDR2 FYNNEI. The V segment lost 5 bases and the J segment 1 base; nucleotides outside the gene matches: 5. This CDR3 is CASSYDRASNQPQHF. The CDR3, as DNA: TGTGCCAGCAGTTATGACAGGGCAAGCAATCAGCCCCAGCATTTT.

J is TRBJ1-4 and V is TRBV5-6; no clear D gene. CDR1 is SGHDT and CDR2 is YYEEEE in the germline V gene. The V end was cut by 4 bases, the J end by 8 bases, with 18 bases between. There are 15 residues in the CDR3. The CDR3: CASSTIHQVGEKLFF. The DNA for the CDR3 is TGTGCCAGCAGCACGATTCATCAAGTGGGGGAAAAACTGTTTTTT.

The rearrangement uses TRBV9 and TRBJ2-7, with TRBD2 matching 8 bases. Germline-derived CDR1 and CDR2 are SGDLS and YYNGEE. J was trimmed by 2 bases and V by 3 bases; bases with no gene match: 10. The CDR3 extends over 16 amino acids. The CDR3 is CASSESAGAGAYEQYF. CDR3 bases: TGTGCCAGCAGCGAGAGCGCGGGAGCGGGGGCCTACGAGCAGTACTTC.

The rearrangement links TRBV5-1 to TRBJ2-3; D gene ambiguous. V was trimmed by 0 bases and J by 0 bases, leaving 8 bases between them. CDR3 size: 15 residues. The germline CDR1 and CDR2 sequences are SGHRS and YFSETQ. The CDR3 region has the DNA TGCGCCAGCAGCTTGGCCAGTCCTAGCACAGATACGCAGTATTTT. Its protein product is CASSLASPSTDTQYF.

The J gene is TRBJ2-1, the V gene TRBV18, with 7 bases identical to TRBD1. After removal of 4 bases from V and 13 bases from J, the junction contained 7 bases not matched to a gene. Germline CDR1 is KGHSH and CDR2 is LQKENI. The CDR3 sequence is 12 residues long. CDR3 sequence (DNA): TGTGCCAGCTCACAAGGGACAGAGATTCAGTTCTTC. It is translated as CASSQGTEIQFF.

The CDR3 DNA sequence: TGTGCCAGCAGCCAAAGCAATCTCGAGCAGTACTTC. Translating it yields CASSQSNLEQYF. This rearrangement joins TRBV7-2 to TRBJ2-7; D gene uncertain. Per the germline V gene, CDR1 is SGHTA and CDR2 is FQGNSA. Trimming took 5 bases from V and 6 from J, leaving 11 bases between them. CDR3 size: 12 residues.

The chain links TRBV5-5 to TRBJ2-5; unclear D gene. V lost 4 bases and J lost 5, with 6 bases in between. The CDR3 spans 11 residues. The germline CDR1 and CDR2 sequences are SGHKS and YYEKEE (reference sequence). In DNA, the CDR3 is TGTGCCAGCAGCCCTAGGGAGACCCAGTACTTC. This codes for CASSPRETQYF.

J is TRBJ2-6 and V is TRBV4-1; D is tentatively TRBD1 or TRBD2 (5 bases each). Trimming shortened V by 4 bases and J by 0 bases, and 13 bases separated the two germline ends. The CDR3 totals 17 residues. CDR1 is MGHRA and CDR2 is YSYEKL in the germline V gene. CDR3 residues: CASSPPWGSSGANVLTF. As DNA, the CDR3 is TGCGCCAGCAGCCCGCCCTGGGGGAGCTCTGGGGCCAACGTCCTGACTTTC.

DNA for the CDR3: TGTGCCAGCAGCGTACAGGGAAGGGGGAACACTGAAGCTTTCTTT. Its protein product is CASSVQGRGNTEAFF. The chain employs TRBV5-5 and TRBJ1-1; possible D gene TRBD1, 6 bases. Germline V lookup: CDR1 SGHKS, CDR2 YYEKEE (reference sequence). The V end lost 4 bases, the J end lost 1 base, and 14 bases lay between the germline ends. The CDR3 has 15 residues.

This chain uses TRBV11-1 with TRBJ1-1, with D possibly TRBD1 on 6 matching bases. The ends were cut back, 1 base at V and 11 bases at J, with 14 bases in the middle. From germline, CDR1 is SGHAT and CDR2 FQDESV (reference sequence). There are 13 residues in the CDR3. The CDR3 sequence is CASSLDRADEAFF. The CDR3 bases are TGTGCCAGCAGCTTAGACAGGGCCGATGAGGCTTTCTTT. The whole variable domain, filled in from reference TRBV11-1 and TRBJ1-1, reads EAEVAQSPRYKITEKSQAVAFWCDPISGHATLYWYRQILGQGPELLVQFQDESVVDDSQLPKDRFSAERLKGVDSTLKIQPAELGDSAMYLCASSLDRADEAFFGQGTRLTVV.

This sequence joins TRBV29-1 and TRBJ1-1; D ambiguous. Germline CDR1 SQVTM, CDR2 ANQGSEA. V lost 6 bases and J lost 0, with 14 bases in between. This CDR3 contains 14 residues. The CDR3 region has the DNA TGCAGCGTCTATCTACTCTTGGTGAACACTGAAGCTTTCTTT. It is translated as CSVYLLLVNTEAFF.

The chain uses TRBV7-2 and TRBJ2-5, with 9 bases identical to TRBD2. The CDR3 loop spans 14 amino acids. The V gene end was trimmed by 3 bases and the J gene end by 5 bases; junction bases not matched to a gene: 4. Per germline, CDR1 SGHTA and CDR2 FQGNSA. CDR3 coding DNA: TGTGCCAGCAGCTTTGGCGGGAGGGCGGAGACCCAGTACTTC. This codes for CASSFGGRAETQYF.

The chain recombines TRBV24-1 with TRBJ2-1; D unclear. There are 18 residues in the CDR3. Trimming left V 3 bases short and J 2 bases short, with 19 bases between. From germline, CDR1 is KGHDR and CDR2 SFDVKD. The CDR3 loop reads CATSDITDTLGTYNEQFF. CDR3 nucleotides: TGTGCCACCAGTGATATTACAGACACCTTAGGGACCTACAATGAGCAGTTCTTC.

CDR3 nucleotides: TGTGCCAGCAGCTTAGCCGAGAATCACGAGCAGTACTTC. Its protein product is CASSLAENHEQYF. The chain uses TRBV27 and TRBJ2-7; D call uncertain. The CDR3 covers 13 residues. Germline V gene lookup returns CDR1 MNHEY and CDR2 SMNVEV (reference sequence). V was shortened by 6 bases and J by 5 bases, with 14 bases between the two germline ends.

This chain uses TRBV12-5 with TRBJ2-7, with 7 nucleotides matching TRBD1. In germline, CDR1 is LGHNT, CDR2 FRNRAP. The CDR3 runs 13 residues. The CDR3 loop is CGSGQTNPYEQYF. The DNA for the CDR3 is TGTGGTTCGGGACAGACAAACCCCTACGAGCAGTACTTC.

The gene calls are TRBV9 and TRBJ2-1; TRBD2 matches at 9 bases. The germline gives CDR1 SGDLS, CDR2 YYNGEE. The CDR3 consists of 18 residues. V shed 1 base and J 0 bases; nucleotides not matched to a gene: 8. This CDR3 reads CASSVYWTSVSSYNEQFF. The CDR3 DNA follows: TGTGCCAGCAGCGTATACTGGACTAGCGTAAGCTCCTACAATGAGCAGTTCTTC.

CDR3 sequence reads: CASSQDGTVSNQPQHF. The CDR3 DNA sequence: TGTGCCAGCAGCCAAGACGGAACCGTTAGCAATCAGCCCCAGCATTTT. This rearrangement joins TRBV3-1 (or the pseudogene TRBV3-2) to TRBJ1-5; no firm D call. The germline V gene encodes CDR1 LGHDT and CDR2 YNNKEL (reference sequence). The CDR3 has 16 residues. Trimming stripped 0 bases from V and 0 bases from J, with 9 bases between.

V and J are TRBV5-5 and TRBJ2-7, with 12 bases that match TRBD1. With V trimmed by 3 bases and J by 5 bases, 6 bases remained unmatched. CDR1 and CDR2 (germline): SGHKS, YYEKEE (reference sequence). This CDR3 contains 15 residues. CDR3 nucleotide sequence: TGTGCCAGCAGCTCTCCGGGACAGGGGGCCCACGAGCAGTACTTC. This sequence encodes CASSSPGQGAHEQYF. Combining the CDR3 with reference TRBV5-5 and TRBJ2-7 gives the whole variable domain DAGVTQSPTHLIKTRGQQVTLRCSPISGHKSVSWYQQVLGQGPQFIFQYYEKEERGRGNFPDRFSARQFPNYSSELNVNALLLGDSALYLCASSSPGQGAHEQYFGPGTRLTVT.

The CDR3 sequence is CAIRIGLAGGRSYEQYF. CDR3 bases: TGTGCCATCAGGATAGGACTAGCGGGAGGCCGCTCCTACGAGCAGTACTTC. V and J are TRBV10-3 and TRBJ2-7, with 14 bases aligning to TRBD2. The CDR3 length is 17 residues. Germline assignment: CDR1 ENHRY and CDR2 SYGVKD. With 6 bases clipped from V and 0 bases from J, the junction kept 7 bases outside the gene matches.

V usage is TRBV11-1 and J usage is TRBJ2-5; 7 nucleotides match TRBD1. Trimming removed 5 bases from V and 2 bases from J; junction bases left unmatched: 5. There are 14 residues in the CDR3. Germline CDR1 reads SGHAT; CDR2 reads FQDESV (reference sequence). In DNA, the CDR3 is TGTGCCAGCAGCCTACACAGGGGACAAGAGACCCAGTACTTC. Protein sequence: CASSLHRGQETQYF. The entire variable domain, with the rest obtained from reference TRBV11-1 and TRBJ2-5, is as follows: EAEVAQSPRYKITEKSQAVAFWCDPISGHATLYWYRQILGQGPELLVQFQDESVVDDSQLPKDRFSAERLKGVDSTLKIQPAELGDSAMYLCASSLHRGQETQYFGPGTRLLVL.

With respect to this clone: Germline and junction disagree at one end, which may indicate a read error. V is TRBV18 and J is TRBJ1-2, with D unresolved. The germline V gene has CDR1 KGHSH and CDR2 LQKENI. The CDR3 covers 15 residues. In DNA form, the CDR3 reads TGTACCAGCTCACCGGCCAGCTGGGGAAACTATGGCTACACCTTC. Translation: CTSSPASWGNYGYTF.

The CDR3 DNA is TGTGCCAGCTCACCACAAGGGTCGAATAATTCACCCCTCCACTTT. It specifies CASSPQGSNNSPLHF. The J gene is TRBJ1-6, the V gene TRBV18; D gene unclear. The CDR3 contains 15 residues. The germline gives CDR1 KGHSH, CDR2 LQKENI. V was clipped by 1 base and J by 5 bases, with 9 bases between them.

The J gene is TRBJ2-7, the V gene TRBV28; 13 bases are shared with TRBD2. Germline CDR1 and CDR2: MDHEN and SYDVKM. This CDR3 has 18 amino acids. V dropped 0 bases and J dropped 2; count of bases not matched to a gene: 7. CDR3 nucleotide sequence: TGTGCCAGCAGTTTATGGGCCTCCACTAGCGGGAGGGCCTACGAGCAGTACTTC. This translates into CASSLWASTSGRAYEQYF.

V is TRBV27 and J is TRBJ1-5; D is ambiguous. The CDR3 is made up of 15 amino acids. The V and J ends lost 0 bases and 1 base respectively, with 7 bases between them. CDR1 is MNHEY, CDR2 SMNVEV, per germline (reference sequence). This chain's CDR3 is CASSLSWSSNQPQHF. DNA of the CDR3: TGTGCCAGCAGTTTATCGTGGAGCAGCAATCAGCCCCAGCATTTT.

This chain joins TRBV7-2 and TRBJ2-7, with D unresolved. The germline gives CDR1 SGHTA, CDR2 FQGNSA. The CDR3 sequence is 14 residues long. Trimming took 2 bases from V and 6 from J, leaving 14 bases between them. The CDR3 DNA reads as TGTGCCAGCAGCTTAAGTTTTAGAACGGGCGAGCAGTACTTC. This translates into CASSLSFRTGEQYF.

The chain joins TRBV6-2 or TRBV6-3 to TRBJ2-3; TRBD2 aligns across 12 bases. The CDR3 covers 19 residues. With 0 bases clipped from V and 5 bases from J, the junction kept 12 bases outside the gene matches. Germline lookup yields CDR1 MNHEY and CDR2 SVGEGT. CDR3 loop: CASSYSFARTSGTVDTQYF. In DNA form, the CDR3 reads TGTGCCAGCAGTTACTCGTTTGCGCGGACTAGCGGGACGGTAGATACGCAGTATTTT.

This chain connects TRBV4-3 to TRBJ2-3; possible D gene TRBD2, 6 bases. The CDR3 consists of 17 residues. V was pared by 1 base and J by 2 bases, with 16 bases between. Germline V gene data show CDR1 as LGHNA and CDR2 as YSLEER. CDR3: CASSQGISGSTTDTQYF. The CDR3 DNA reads TGCGCCAGCAGCCAAGGTATTAGCGGTTCGACCACAGATACGCAGTATTTT.

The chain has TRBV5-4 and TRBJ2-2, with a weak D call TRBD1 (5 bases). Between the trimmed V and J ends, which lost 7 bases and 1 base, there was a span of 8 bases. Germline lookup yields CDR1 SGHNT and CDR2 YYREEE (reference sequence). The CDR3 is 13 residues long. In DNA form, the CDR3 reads TGTGCCAGCTCCGGACAGAACACCGGGGAGCTGTTTTTT. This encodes CASSGQNTGELFF.